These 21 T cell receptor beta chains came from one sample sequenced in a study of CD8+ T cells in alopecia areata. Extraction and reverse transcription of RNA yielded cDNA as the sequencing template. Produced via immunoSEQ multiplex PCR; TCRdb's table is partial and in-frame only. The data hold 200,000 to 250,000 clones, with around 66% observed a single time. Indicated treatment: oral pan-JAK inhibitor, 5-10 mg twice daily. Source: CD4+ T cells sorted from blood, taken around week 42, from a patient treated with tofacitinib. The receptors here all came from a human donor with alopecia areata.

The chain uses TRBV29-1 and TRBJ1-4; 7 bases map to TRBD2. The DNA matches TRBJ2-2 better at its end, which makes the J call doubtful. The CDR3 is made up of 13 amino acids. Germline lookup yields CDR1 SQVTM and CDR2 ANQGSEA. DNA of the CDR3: TGCAGTGGGGGGGGAACCTCTCCGTGGGAGCTGTTTTTT. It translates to CSGGGTSPWELFF.

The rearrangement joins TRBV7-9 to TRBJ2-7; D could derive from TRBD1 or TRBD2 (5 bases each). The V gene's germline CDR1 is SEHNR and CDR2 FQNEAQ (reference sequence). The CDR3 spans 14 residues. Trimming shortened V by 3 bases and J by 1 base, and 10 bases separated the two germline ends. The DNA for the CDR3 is TGTGCCAGCAGCTTGGGGACCGCATCCTACGAGCAGTACTTC. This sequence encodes CASSLGTASYEQYF. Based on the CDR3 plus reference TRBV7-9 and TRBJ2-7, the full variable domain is DTGVSQNPRHKITKRGQNVTFRCDPISEHNRLYWYRQTLGQGPEFLTYFQNEAQLEKSRLLSDRFSAERPKGSFSTLEIQRTEQGDSAMYLCASSLGTASYEQYFGPGTRLTVT.

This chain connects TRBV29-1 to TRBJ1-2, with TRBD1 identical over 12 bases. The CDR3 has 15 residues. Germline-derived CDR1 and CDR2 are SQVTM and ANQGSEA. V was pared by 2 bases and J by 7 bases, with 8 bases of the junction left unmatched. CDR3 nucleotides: TGCAGCGTTGAACCCGGGACAGGGGGCGCGTTTGGCTACACCTTC. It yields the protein CSVEPGTGGAFGYTF.

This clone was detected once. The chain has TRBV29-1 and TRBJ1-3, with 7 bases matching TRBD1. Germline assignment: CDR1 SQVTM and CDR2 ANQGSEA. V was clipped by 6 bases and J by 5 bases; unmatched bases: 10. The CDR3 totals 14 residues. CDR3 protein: CSVVGTEKRNTIYF. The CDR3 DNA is TGCAGCGTGGTTGGGACAGAAAAACGAAACACCATATATTTT.

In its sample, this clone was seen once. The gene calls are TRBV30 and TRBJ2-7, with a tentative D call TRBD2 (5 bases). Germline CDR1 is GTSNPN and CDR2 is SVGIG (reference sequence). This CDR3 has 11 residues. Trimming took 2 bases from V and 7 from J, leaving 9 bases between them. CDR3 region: CAWSSGGEQYF. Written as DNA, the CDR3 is TGTGCCTGGAGTAGCGGCGGGGAGCAGTACTTC.

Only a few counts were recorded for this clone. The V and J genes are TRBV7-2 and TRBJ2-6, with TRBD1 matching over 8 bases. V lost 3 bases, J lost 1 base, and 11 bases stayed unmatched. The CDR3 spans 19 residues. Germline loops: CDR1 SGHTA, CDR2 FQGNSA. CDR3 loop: CASSFYRRTGRSGANVLTF. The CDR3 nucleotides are TGTGCCAGCAGCTTCTACCGTCGGACAGGGAGGTCTGGGGCCAACGTCCTGACTTTC.

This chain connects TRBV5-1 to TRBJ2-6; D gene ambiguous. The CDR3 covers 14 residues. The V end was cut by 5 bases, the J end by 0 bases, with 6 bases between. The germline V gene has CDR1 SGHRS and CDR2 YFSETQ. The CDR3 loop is CASSYSSGANVLTF. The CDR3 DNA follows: TGCGCCAGCAGTTATAGCTCTGGGGCCAACGTCCTGACTTTC.

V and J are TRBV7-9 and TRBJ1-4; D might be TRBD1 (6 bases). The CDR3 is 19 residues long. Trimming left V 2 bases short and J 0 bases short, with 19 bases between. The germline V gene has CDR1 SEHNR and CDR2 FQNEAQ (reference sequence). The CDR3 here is CASSLRGGIWRATNEKLFF. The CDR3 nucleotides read TGTGCCAGCAGCTTACGCGGGGGCATTTGGAGAGCAACTAATGAAAAACTGTTTTTT.

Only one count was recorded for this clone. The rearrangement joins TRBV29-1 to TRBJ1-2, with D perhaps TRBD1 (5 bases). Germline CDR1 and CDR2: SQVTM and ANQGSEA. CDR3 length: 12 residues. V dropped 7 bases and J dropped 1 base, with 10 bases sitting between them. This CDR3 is CSDRGLNYGYTF. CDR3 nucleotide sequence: TGCAGCGACCGGGGCCTTAACTATGGCTACACCTTC.

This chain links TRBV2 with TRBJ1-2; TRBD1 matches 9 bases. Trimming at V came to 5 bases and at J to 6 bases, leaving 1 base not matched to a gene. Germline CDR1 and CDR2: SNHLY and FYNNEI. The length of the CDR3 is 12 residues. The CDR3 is CASSRTGDGYTF. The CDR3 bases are TGTGCCAGCAGTAGGACAGGGGATGGCTACACCTTC.

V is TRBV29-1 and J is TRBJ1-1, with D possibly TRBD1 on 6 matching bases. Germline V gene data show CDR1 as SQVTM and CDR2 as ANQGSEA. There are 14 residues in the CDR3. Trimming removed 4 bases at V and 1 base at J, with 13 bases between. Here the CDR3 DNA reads TGCAGCGTTGGGGGGGGCCACCCGAACACTGAAGCTTTCTTT. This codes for CSVGGGHPNTEAFF.

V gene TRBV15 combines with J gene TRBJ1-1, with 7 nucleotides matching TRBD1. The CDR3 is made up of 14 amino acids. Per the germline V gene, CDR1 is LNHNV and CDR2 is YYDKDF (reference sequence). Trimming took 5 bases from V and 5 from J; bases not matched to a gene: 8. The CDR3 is CATSSQGVGTEAFF. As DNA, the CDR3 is TGTGCCACCAGCTCGCAGGGGGTTGGGACTGAAGCTTTCTTT.

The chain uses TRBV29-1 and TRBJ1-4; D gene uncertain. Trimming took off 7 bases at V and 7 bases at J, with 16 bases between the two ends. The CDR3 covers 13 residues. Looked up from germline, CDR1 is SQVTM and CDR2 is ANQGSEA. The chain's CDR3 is CSAQTKRGEKLFF. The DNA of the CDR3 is TGCAGCGCCCAAACAAAAAGAGGTGAAAAACTGTTTTTT.

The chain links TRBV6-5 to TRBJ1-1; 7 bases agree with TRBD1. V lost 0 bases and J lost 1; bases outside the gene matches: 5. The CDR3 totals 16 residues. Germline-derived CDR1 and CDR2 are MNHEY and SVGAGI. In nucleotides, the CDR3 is TGTGCCAGCAGTTACTCGACAGGGACTGCGAACACTGAAGCTTTCTTT. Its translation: CASSYSTGTANTEAFF.

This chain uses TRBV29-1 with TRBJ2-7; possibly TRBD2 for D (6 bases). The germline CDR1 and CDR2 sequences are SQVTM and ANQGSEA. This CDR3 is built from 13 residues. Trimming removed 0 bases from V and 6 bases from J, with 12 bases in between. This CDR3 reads CSVEDLGGSEQYF. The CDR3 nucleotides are TGCAGCGTTGAAGACCTGGGGGGTTCCGAGCAGTACTTC.

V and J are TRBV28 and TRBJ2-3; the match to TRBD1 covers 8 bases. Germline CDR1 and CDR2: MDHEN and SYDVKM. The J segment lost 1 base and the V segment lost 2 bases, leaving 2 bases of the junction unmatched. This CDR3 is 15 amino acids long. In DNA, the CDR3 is TGTGCCAGCAGTTTAGGGGGACAGGGCACAGATACGCAGTATTTT. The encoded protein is CASSLGGQGTDTQYF.

In DNA, the CDR3 is TGCGCCAGCAGCCCCGGGACAGGCGCGATTCGTGGGGTCAACGAGCAGTACTTC. Residues: CASSPGTGAIRGVNEQYF. V gene TRBV5-1 combines with J gene TRBJ2-7; TRBD1 agrees at 8 bases. Unmatched junction bases numbered 20, after V lost 4 bases and J lost 5 bases. From germline, CDR1 is SGHRS and CDR2 YFSETQ. The CDR3 is 18 residues long.

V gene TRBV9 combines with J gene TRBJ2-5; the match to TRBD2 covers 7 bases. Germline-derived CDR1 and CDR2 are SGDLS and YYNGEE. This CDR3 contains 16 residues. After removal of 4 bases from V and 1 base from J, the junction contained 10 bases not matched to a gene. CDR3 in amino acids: CASSPHGLETQETQYF. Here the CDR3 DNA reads TGTGCCAGCAGCCCCCACGGACTAGAGACCCAAGAGACCCAGTACTTC.

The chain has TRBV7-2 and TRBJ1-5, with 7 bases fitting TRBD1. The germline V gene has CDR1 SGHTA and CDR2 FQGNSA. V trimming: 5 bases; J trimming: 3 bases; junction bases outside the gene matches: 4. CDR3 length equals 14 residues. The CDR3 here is CASSTTGLNQPQHF. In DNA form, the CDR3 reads TGTGCCAGCAGCACGACAGGGCTCAATCAGCCCCAGCATTTT.

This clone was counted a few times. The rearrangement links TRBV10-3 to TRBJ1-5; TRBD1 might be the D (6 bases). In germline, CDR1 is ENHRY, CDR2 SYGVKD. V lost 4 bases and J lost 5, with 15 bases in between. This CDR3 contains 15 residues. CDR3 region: CAISVTGTPDQPQHF. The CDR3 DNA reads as TGTGCCATCAGTGTGACCGGGACACCAGATCAGCCCCAGCATTTT.

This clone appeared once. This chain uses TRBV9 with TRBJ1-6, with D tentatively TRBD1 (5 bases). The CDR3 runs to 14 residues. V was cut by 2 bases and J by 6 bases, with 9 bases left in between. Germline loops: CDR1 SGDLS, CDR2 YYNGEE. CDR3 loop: CASSVRGANSPLHF. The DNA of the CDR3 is TGTGCCAGCAGCGTCCGCGGGGCTAATTCACCCCTCCACTTT. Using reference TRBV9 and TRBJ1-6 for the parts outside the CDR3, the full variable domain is DSGVTQTPKHLITATGQRVTLRCSPRSGDLSVYWYQQSLDQGLQFLIQYYNGEERAKGNILERFSAQQFPDLHSELNLSSLELGDSALYFCASSVRGANSPLHFGNGTRLTVT.